What follows are 30 T cell receptor beta chains derived from one specimen sequenced in a study of blood T cell repertoires in COVID-19 (dated by TCRdb to 2020 to 2021). Receptor libraries were prepared by the immunoSEQ multiplex PCR assay. Here the immuneACCESS table is served through TCRdb, limited to in-frame sequences with V and J called. Missing clones are a known gap in these copies; in checked studies unresolved V genes cover under half, and the rest lacks a known reason. The sample table records about 120,000 clones; less than 85% of these occur just once. The top ten clonotypes cover about 2.1% of the sample. Sequences were obtained from peripheral blood. Receptors were obtained from a young man with acute or convalescent COVID-19.

This chain uses TRBV20-1 with TRBJ1-2; D remains unclear. V lost 5 bases, J lost 1 base, and 2 bases lay in between. The CDR3 runs to 10 residues. Germline CDR1 is DFQATT and CDR2 is SNEGSKA (reference sequence). CDR3 DNA: TGCAGTGCTCTTAACTATGGCTACACCTTC. The encoded protein is CSALNYGYTF.

The chain links TRBV9 to TRBJ1-2, with unresolved D. V shed 0 bases and J shed 2 bases, with 11 bases lying between them. The CDR3 loop spans 15 amino acids. Per the germline V gene, CDR1 is SGDLS and CDR2 is YYNGEE. The CDR3 region has the DNA TGTGCCAGCAGCGTAGCCTCGACTGGGAACTATGGCTACACCTTC. Encoded protein: CASSVASTGNYGYTF.

The chain combines TRBV28 with TRBJ1-2; D is perhaps TRBD1 (6 bases). This CDR3 has 12 amino acids. From germline, CDR1 is MDHEN and CDR2 SYDVKM. V shed 5 bases and J shed 4 bases, with 8 bases lying between them. As DNA, the CDR3 is TGTGCCAGCAGTACAGGGCGCTATGGCTACACCTTC. As protein: CASSTGRYGYTF.

This sequence joins TRBV15 and TRBJ1-5, with unresolved D. Germline-derived CDR1 and CDR2 are LNHNV and YYDKDF (reference sequence). The CDR3 is made up of 14 amino acids. V dropped 3 bases and J dropped 0 bases, with 6 bases sitting between them. The chain's CDR3 is CATSSRISNQPQHF. CDR3 nucleotide sequence: TGTGCCACCAGCAGCAGGATTAGCAATCAGCCCCAGCATTTT.

This clone was recorded once. The rearrangement links TRBV9 to TRBJ1-3; TRBD1 is a possible D gene (5 bases). Germline V gives CDR1 SGDLS, CDR2 YYNGEE. This CDR3 region has 13 residues. Trimming stripped 4 bases from V and 3 bases from J, with 8 bases between. The CDR3 nucleotides are TGTGCCAGCAGCCCGGGACTTGGAAACACCATATATTTT. It yields the protein CASSPGLGNTIYF.

The rearrangement uses TRBV6-5 and TRBJ1-2; D is unclear. The CDR3 is 15 residues long. Trimming cost V 0 bases and J 8 bases, with 16 bases left between them. Germline V gene lookup returns CDR1 MNHEY and CDR2 SVGAGI. CDR3 DNA sequence: TGTGCCAGCAGTTACTCGCCAGGTGGTTGGAACGGCTACACCTTC. This translates into CASSYSPGGWNGYTF.

The chain uses TRBV7-2 and TRBJ1-4; no clear D gene. There are 13 residues in the CDR3. V was clipped by 5 bases and J by 5 bases, with 9 bases between them. Germline CDR1 SGHTA, CDR2 FQGNSA. Here the CDR3 DNA reads TGTGCCAGCAGCCTTTCTCTGAATGAAAAACTGTTTTTT. This encodes CASSLSLNEKLFF.

This clone appeared once. The V and J genes are TRBV10-3 and TRBJ2-1; TRBD2 matches 10 bases. The CDR3 length is 14 residues. The germline V gene has CDR1 ENHRY and CDR2 SYGVKD. Trimming at V came to 10 bases and at J to 7 bases, leaving 10 bases not matched to a gene. CDR3 bases: TGTGCCACCAACGAGCGGGGGGGCCCGAATGAGCAGTTCTTC. This sequence encodes CATNERGGPNEQFF.

The chain links TRBV7-3 to TRBJ1-1; D remains ambiguous. Trimming cost V 5 bases and J 1 base, with 8 bases left between them. The CDR3 runs to 13 residues. The germline CDR1 and CDR2 sequences are SGHTA and FQGTGA. The CDR3 region has the DNA TGTGCCAGCAGCGAGACACGGAACACTGAAGCTTTCTTT. Amino acid sequence: CASSETRNTEAFF.

This clone occurred once. This chain links TRBV27 with TRBJ1-6; D is ambiguous. This CDR3 has 15 amino acids. V was clipped by 6 bases and J by 8 bases, with 17 bases between them. The germline V gene has CDR1 MNHEY and CDR2 SMNVEV (reference sequence). The CDR3 sequence is CASRATSNSDSPLHF. The CDR3 nucleotides read TGTGCCAGCAGAGCGACCTCGAATTCGGATTCACCCCTCCACTTT.

The V call is TRBV4-1, the J call TRBJ1-1; D is ambiguous. Germline CDR1 reads MGHRA; CDR2 reads YSYEKL. Trimming removed 1 base from V and 2 bases from J, with 2 bases in between. The CDR3 spans 12 residues. In DNA, the CDR3 is TGCGCCAGCAGCCAAGTAAACACTGAAGCTTTCTTT. Its translation: CASSQVNTEAFF.

This chain connects TRBV5-1 to TRBJ2-2, with 13 bases fitting TRBD2. Germline V gene lookup returns CDR1 SGHRS and CDR2 YFSETQ. The CDR3 consists of 14 residues. The ends lost 7 bases at V and 8 bases at J; junction bases unmatched: 5. CDR3 bases: TGCGCCAGCTCCAGGGGACTAGCGGGAGGGGAGCTGTTTTTT. It yields the protein CASSRGLAGGELFF.

This chain connects TRBV5-1 to TRBJ1-3; TRBD1 matches at 7 bases. Germline V CDR1 and CDR2: SGHRS, YFSETQ. This CDR3 has 15 residues. The trim removed 4 bases at V and 0 bases at J, leaving 4 bases unmatched. The DNA of the CDR3 is TGCGCCAGCAGCGAGGGGACAGCCTCTGGAAACACCATATATTTT. Its protein product is CASSEGTASGNTIYF.

The chain uses TRBV30 and TRBJ2-3, with a tentative D call TRBD1 (5 bases). This CDR3 comprises 14 residues. V shed 6 bases and J shed 4 bases, with 17 bases lying between them. The germline gives CDR1 GTSNPN, CDR2 SVGIG (reference sequence). The CDR3 DNA reads as TGTGCCTGCCTGCAGGGCGTGAATCCAGATACGCAGTATTTT. It codes for CACLQGVNPDTQYF. Full variable domain (remainder filled in from reference TRBV30 and TRBJ2-3): SQTIHQWPATLVQPVGSPLSLECTVEGTSNPNLYWYRQAAGRGLQLLFYSVGIGQISSEVPQNLSASRPQDRQFILSSKKLLLSDSGFYLCACLQGVNPDTQYFGPGTRLTVL.

The rearrangement joins TRBV5-6 to TRBJ1-1; D is perhaps TRBD1 (5 bases). Germline CDR1 is SGHDT and CDR2 is YYEEEE. CDR3 size: 16 residues. Trimming removed 4 bases from V and 4 bases from J, with 20 bases in between. The CDR3 DNA reads as TGTGCCAGCAGCCCAATAGACAGAGACTCATTCACTGAAGCTTTCTTT. Protein: CASSPIDRDSFTEAFF.

The chain employs TRBV30 and TRBJ1-1; TRBD1 matches 7 bases. This CDR3 contains 14 residues. Germline V lookup: CDR1 GTSNPN, CDR2 SVGIG (reference sequence). The ends lost 0 bases at V and 5 bases at J; junction bases unmatched: 6. CDR3 coding DNA: TGTGCCTGGAGTGTACGGGTCAGGGGGACTGAAGCTTTCTTT. Protein product: CAWSVRVRGTEAFF. Using reference TRBV30 and TRBJ1-1 for the parts outside the CDR3, the full variable domain is SQTIHQWPATLVQPVGSPLSLECTVEGTSNPNLYWYRQAAGRGLQLLFYSVGIGQISSEVPQNLSASRPQDRQFILSSKKLLLSDSGFYLCAWSVRVRGTEAFFGQGTRLTVV.

This clone was counted between two and nine times. The rearrangement uses TRBV14 and TRBJ1-1; perhaps TRBD1 as D (5 bases). Looked up from germline, CDR1 is SGHDN and CDR2 is FVKESK. The length of the CDR3 is 17 residues. Trimming removed 0 bases from V and 5 bases from J, with 19 bases in between. The chain's CDR3 is CASSQDSGRGYGTEAFF. The CDR3 nucleotides are TGTGCCAGCAGCCAAGATTCAGGGAGGGGCTATGGGACTGAAGCTTTCTTT.

The chain carries TRBV30 and TRBJ1-6; weak D call: TRBD1 (5 bases). Germline loops: CDR1 GTSNPN, CDR2 SVGIG (reference sequence). V dropped 1 base and J dropped 5 bases, with 15 bases sitting between them. The CDR3 contains 16 residues. CDR3 sequence reads: CAWSARVGRDNSPLHF. The CDR3 DNA reads TGTGCCTGGAGTGCCAGGGTGGGGCGCGATAATTCACCCCTCCACTTT.

The genes are TRBV6-2 or TRBV6-3 and TRBJ2-7; 10 bases align to TRBD1. The germline gives CDR1 MNHEY, CDR2 SVGEGT. CDR3 size: 15 residues. V dropped 2 bases and J dropped 7; count of bases not matched to a gene: 8. CDR3: CASSYTRTGGSEQYV. The CDR3 nucleotides are TGTGCCAGCAGTTACACCCGGACAGGGGGAAGTGAGCAGTACGTC.

DNA for the CDR3: TGCGCCAGCAGCCTCAGGAATCAGCCCCAGCATTTT. This gives the protein CASSLRNQPQHF. This chain uses TRBV10-2 with TRBJ1-5; D is undetermined. The CDR3 has 12 amino acids. Germline loops: CDR1 WSHSY, CDR2 SAAADI. Deletions cut 6 bases from V and 4 bases from J, with 7 bases between.

The V gene is TRBV5-1, the J gene TRBJ1-5; maybe TRBD1 (5 bases). Trimming removed 5 bases from V and 7 bases from J, with 13 bases in between. This CDR3 is 13 amino acids long. CDR1 SGHRS and CDR2 YFSETQ come from the germline V gene. In nucleotides, the CDR3 is TGCGCCAGCAGTGTTAAGGGGCCGCAGCCCCAGCATTTT. Translation gives CASSVKGPQPQHF. Combining the CDR3 with reference TRBV5-1 and TRBJ1-5 gives the whole variable domain KAGVTQTPRYLIKTRGQQVTLSCSPISGHRSVSWYQQTPGQGLQFLFEYFSETQRNKGNFPGRFSGRQFSNSRSEMNVSTLELGDSALYLCASSVKGPQPQHFGDGTRLSIL.

This rearrangement joins TRBV12-3 or TRBV12-4 to TRBJ1-1; D is undetermined. The CDR3 has 11 amino acids. V lost 8 bases and J lost 0, with 4 bases in between. The CDR3 region has the DNA TGTGCCAGCGTCTTGAACACTGAAGCTTTCTTT. Its protein is CASVLNTEAFF.

The chain links TRBV3-1 (or the pseudogene TRBV3-2) to TRBJ1-5, with TRBD1 matching 8 bases. Trimming removed 3 bases from V and 7 bases from J; junction bases left unmatched: 8. The CDR3 has 15 residues. Looked up from germline, CDR1 is LGHDT and CDR2 is YNNKEL (reference sequence). The CDR3 DNA reads TGTGCCAGCAGCCATGACAGGGGTCCGGGCCAGCCCCAGCATTTT. Residues: CASSHDRGPGQPQHF.

A word on this clone: Other DNA sequences in the same sample also yield this CDR3. The rearrangement links TRBV19 to TRBJ2-1, with TRBD2 identical over 11 bases. Germline CDR1 and CDR2: LNHDA and SQIVND (reference sequence). The CDR3 runs to 15 residues. The ends lost 3 bases at V and 4 bases at J; junction bases unmatched: 2. CDR3 DNA sequence: TGTGCCAGTAGTATTGGGACTAGCGGTTACAATGAGCAGTTCTTC. The encoded protein is CASSIGTSGYNEQFF.

The chain carries TRBV3-1 (or the pseudogene TRBV3-2) and TRBJ1-4, with a tentative D call TRBD1 (6 bases). Per germline, CDR1 LGHDT and CDR2 YNNKEL (reference sequence). The CDR3 covers 14 residues. Between the trimmed V and J ends, which lost 5 bases and 7 bases, there was a span of 14 bases. DNA for the CDR3: TGTGCCAGCAGCTCCCGGACACAGGGTGAAAAACTGTTTTTT. Protein product: CASSSRTQGEKLFF.

The rearrangement uses TRBV11-2 and TRBJ1-6; D remains unclear. The V and J ends lost 0 bases and 10 bases respectively, with 7 bases between them. Germline CDR1 is SGHAT and CDR2 is FQNNGV. The CDR3 spans 13 residues. The CDR3 loop is CASSLDRHSPLHF. The CDR3 DNA reads as TGTGCCAGCAGCTTAGACAGGCACTCACCCCTCCACTTT.

This clone has more than one count but fewer than ten. This chain links TRBV19 with TRBJ2-7; tentative D call: TRBD1 (5 bases). The V and J ends lost 9 bases and 0 bases respectively, with 12 bases between them. There are 13 residues in the CDR3. Germline V CDR1 and CDR2: LNHDA, SQIVND (reference sequence). CDR3 bases: TGTGCCAGCGAAGGGGCAGACTCCTACGAGCAGTACTTC. This translates into CASEGADSYEQYF.

V is TRBV19 and J is TRBJ1-1; D is perhaps TRBD1 (6 bases). CDR1 LNHDA and CDR2 SQIVND come from the germline V gene (reference sequence). The CDR3 extends over 12 amino acids. V was pared by 9 bases and J by 8 bases, with 16 bases between. The chain's CDR3 is CASRDRIGEAFF. The CDR3 DNA is TGTGCCAGCCGAGACAGGATTGGAGAAGCTTTCTTT.

The genes are TRBV9 and TRBJ2-1; 13 bases line up with TRBD2. J was trimmed by 12 bases and V by 0 bases; bases with no gene match: 9. CDR3 length: 16 amino acids. Germline V gene data show CDR1 as SGDLS and CDR2 as YYNGEE. CDR3 region: CASSVEGTSGARGQFF. As DNA, the CDR3 is TGTGCCAGCAGCGTAGAGGGGACTAGCGGGGCGAGGGGGCAGTTCTTC.

V gene TRBV6-5 combines with J gene TRBJ1-5, with D uncertain. The V gene lost 4 bases and the J gene lost 1 base, with 11 bases spanning the gap. Germline CDR1 MNHEY, CDR2 SVGAGI. The CDR3 is 15 amino acids. CDR3 in DNA: TGTGCCAGCAGTTCCCTCCCGGGGAGCAATCAGCCCCAGCATTTT. Translating it yields CASSSLPGSNQPQHF.